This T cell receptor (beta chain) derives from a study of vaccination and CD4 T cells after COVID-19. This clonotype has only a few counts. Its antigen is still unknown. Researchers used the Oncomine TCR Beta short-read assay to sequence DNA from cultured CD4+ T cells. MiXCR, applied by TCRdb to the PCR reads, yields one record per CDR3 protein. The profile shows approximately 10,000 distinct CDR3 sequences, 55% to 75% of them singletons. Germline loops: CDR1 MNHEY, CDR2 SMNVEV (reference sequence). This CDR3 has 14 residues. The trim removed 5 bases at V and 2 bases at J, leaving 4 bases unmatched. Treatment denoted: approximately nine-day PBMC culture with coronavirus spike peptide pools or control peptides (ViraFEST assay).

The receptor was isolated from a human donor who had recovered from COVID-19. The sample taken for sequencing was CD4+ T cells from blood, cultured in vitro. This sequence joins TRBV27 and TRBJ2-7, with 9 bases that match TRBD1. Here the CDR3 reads CASSPHRGPYEQYF. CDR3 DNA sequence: TGTGCCAGCAGTCCCCACAGGGGGCCCTACGAGCAGTACTTC.